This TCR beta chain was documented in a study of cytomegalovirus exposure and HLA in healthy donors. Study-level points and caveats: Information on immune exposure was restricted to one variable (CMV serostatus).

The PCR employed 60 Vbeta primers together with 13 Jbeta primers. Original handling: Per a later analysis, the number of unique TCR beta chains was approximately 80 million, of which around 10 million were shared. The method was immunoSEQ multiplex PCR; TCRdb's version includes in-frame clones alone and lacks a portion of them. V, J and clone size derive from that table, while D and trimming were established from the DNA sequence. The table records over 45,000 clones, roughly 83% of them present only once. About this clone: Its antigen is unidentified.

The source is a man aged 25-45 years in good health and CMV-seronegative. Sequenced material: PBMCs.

CDR3 protein: CASSGRQGASNTEAFF. For the CDR3, the DNA is TGCGCCAGCAGCGGGAGACAGGGGGCGTCGAACACTGAAGCTTTCTTT. The chain is built from TRBV5-1 and TRBJ1-1, with 10 bases aligning to TRBD1. The CDR3 covers 16 residues. The germline gives CDR1 SGHRS, CDR2 YFSETQ. V shed 4 bases and J 1 base; nucleotides not matched to a gene: 7. The full variable domain, its missing parts supplied by reference TRBV5-1 and TRBJ1-1, is KAGVTQTPRYLIKTRGQQVTLSCSPISGHRSVSWYQQTPGQGLQFLFEYFSETQRNKGNFPGRFSGRQFSNSRSEMNVSTLELGDSALYLCASSGRQGASNTEAFFGQGTRLTVV.